This entry is about one TCR beta chain. Its antigen is unknown. Per-nucleotide qualities are absent, and no much larger clonotype sits a single base away. This record belongs to a study of primary melanoma T cells and metastatic recurrence (dated by TCRdb to about 2020). Turning to the overall study: The cohort comprised around 180 primary melanomas of stage T2 to T4, with thickness greater than 1 mm. Whether T-cell fraction and T-cell repertoire clonality in primary melanoma tumors predicted patient outcome was tested in the study. The T-cell fraction measured by TCR beta sequencing was compared against progression-free survival as the clinical outcome. Histopathological grading of tumor-infiltrating lymphocytes served as the comparison point for the T-cell fraction derived from sequencing. Summary of the overall study and its limitations: The authors framed an effective T-cell-mediated antitumor response in primary melanoma only as a suggestion, not a demonstrated mechanism. Progression-free survival was reportedly predicted by the tumor T-cell fraction independently of age, mitotic rate, ulceration and thickness. Compared with adding any other histopathological variable to tumor thickness, adding T-cell fraction reportedly produced a bigger improvement in progression-free survival prediction. A T-cell fraction greater than 20% appeared to be protective whatever the ulceration status, mitotic rate or nodal disease.

Each patient's primary melanoma had been surgically resected and was viewed as potentially curable, though still at risk of metastatic recurrence. Receptors were amplified or captured by the immunoSEQ multiplex PCR assay. Primary melanoma tumor tissue underwent high-throughput sequencing of the T-cell receptor beta chain. On the study's bioinformatics: Among the repertoire analyses were the distribution of insertions and deletions and the sharing of TCRB CDR3 between samples. The predictive value of the T-cell fraction was ranked against histopathological variables by a gradient-boosted model. Sourced from immuneACCESS, this table was stored by TCRdb with only in-frame sequences that have V and J called. A share of the clones is absent; for the studies checked, an unresolved V gene accounts for under half, and the remainder has no known explanation. That table is the source of V, J and clone size, and D and trimming were worked out from the DNA. Across this sample there are 790 or so clones, with over 75% seen only once. The ten top clones hold 15% of the sample.

Measured from the cysteine to the phenylalanine, the CDR3 is 15 residues long. The entry retains the CDR3 DNA only, 45 bases that are in frame from base 1. V is pared back by 1 base and J by 12 bases, with 18 bases lying between the germline termini. The germline V gene yields SGHTA for CDR1 and FQGNSA for CDR2. This chain joins TRBV7-2 to TRBJ1-4; possibly the D gene is TRBD1, per 6 matching bases. Specimen: melanoma tumor tissue. The sequence came from a human donor with melanoma. The CDR3 protein: CASSLGGRGEGELFF. The DNA reads as follows: TGTGCCAGCAGCTTAGGTGGCAGGGGCGAGGGGGAACTGTTTTTT.